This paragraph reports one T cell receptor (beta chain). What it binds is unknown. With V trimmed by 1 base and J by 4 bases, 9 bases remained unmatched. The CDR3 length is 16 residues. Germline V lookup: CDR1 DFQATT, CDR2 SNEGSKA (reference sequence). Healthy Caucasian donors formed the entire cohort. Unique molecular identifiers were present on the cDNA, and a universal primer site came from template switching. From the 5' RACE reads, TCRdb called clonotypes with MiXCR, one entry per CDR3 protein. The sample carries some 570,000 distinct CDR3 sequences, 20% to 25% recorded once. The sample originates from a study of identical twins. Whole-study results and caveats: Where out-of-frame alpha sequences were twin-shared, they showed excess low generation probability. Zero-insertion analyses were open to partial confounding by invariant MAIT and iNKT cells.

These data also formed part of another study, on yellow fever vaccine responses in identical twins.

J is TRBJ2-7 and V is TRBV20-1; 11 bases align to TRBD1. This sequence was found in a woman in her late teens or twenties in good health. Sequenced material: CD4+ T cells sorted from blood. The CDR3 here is CSARVRDRGFGYEQYF. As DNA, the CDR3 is TGCAGTGCTAGAGTTAGGGACAGGGGGTTTGGATACGAGCAGTACTTC.